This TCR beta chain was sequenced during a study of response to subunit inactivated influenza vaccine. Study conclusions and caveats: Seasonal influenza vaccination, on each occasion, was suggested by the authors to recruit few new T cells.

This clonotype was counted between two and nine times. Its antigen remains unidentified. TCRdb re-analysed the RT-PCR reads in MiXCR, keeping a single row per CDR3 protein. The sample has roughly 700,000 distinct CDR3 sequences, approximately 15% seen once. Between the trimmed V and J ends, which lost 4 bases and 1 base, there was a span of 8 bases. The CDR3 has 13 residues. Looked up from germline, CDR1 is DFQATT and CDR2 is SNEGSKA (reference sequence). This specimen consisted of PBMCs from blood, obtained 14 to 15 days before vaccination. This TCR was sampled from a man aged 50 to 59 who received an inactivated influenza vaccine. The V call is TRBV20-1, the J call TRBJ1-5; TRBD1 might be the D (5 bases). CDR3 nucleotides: TGCAGTGCTACGGGGCTAAGCAATCAGCCCCAGCATTTT. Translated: CSATGLSNQPQHF.